These 4 T cell receptor beta chains share one sample of origin, sequenced in a study of cytomegalovirus exposure and HLA in healthy donors (dated by TCRdb to about 2017). Receptors were amplified or captured by the immunoSEQ multiplex PCR assay. A mixture of 60 forward primers for TCR Vbeta segments and 13 reverse primers for TCR Jbeta segments was used in the multiplex PCR. TCRdb limited this immuneACCESS table to in-frame rearrangements with V and J called. A share of clones is missing; checked studies link under half to unresolved V genes, and the rest is unexplained. The sample table shows roughly 220,000 clones, and around 75% are seen once. Clones ranked in the top ten supply 1.5% to 2% of the sample. The sample taken for sequencing was PBMCs. The source is a young woman in good health and CMV-seronegative.

The sample holds a few counts of this clone. For the CDR3, the DNA is TGTGCCAGCAGCTCCCCTAACACTGAAGCTTTCTTT. Amino acid sequence: CASSSPNTEAFF. The chain uses TRBV7-9 and TRBJ1-1; D gene ambiguous. Trimming removed 4 bases from V and 2 bases from J, with 5 bases in between. Germline CDR1 reads SEHNR; CDR2 reads FQNEAQ (reference sequence). The CDR3 totals 12 residues.

The chain combines TRBV30 with TRBJ2-7; D not certain. V dropped 2 bases and J dropped 0 bases, with 5 bases sitting between them. The CDR3 is 12 residues long. Germline CDR1 reads GTSNPN; CDR2 reads SVGIG (reference sequence). As DNA, the CDR3 is TGTGCCTGGAGTCCCGTCTCCTACGAGCAGTACTTC. It codes for CAWSPVSYEQYF.

CDR3 in amino acids: CASNRAGAYEQYF. CDR3 bases: TGTGCCAGCAACAGGGCAGGGGCCTACGAGCAGTACTTC. The chain joins TRBV6-1 to TRBJ2-7; D is perhaps TRBD1 (6 bases). This CDR3 is 13 amino acids long. Germline assignment: CDR1 MNHNS and CDR2 SASEGT. Trimming removed 7 bases at V and 2 bases at J, with 12 bases between.

The rearrangement joins TRBV19 to TRBJ2-4, with D tentatively TRBD2 (6 bases). The CDR3 runs 12 residues. V was pared by 7 bases and J by 15 bases, with 19 bases between. Germline V gives CDR1 LNHDA, CDR2 SQIVND (reference sequence). CDR3 in amino acids: CASTPGTGKMYF. The DNA for the CDR3 is TGTGCCAGTACACCCGGGACTGGGAAAATGTACTTC.